One T cell receptor beta chain is described in this entry. Repertoires were generated with immunoSEQ multiplex PCR, while TCRdb's copy carries only in-frame clones and drops some. The data contain about 170,000 clones, 85% of them singletons. This entry comes from a study of blood T cell repertoires in COVID-19. The CDR3 consists of 18 residues. The J segment lost 0 bases and the V segment lost 1 base, leaving 8 bases of the junction unmatched. Germline CDR1 and CDR2: LGHDT and YNNKEL (reference sequence). This TCR was recovered from a woman of 80 years or more with COVID-19, enrolled during active disease. The V call is TRBV3-1 (or the pseudogene TRBV3-2), the J call TRBJ1-2, with 10 bases lining up with TRBD1. The sample was peripheral blood. The CDR3: CASSQVGQGSRANYGYTF. CDR3 nucleotide sequence: TGTGCCAGCAGCCAAGTGGGACAGGGGTCCAGAGCTAACTATGGCTACACCTTC.